The rows below give T cell receptor beta chains drawn from one sample of a study of vaccination effects on CD4 cells after COVID-19. Their target antigens are unknown. This table comes from immunoSEQ multiplex PCR, and its TCRdb copy is limited to in-frame clones, with some not included. The sample holds about 60,000 clones, roughly 79% seen once. Sequenced material: CD4+ T cells from PBMCs cultured with HCoV-229E spike peptides, taken before COVID-19 vaccination. The receptor set was obtained from a human donor who received a COVID-19 vaccine. The conserved cysteine and the conserved F or W are not part of the CDR3 here. The order of the fields is V gene, CDR3 protein.

TRBV25-1 | ASSENLAGTETQY
TRBV6-1 | ASSEGDSSEKLF
TRBV4-2 | ASSQAFNPRPNEKLF
TRBV5-1 | ASRSGTEETQY
TRBV5-4 | ASSWAGMNTEAF
TRBV9 | ASSFGSWGGYT
TRBV6-5 | ASRGPSGAF
TRBV7-3 | ASSLTIPTDTQY
TRBV7-9 | AIQKGNYGYT
TRBV9 | ASSGLASGTGELF
TRBV9 | ASSGDINQPQH
TRBV3-1/TRBV3-2 | ASSQRGANVLT
TRBV6-5 | ASSFKGLYGYT
TRBV27 | ASSSPIGANVLT
TRBV9 | ASSVASGWGESGNTIY
TRBV5-1 | ASSKTGALDTEAF
TRBV5-1 | ASSSYNGGANYGYT
TRBV2 | ASSDLGAIYGYT
TRBV5-1 | ASSLLSPGGTGELF
TRBV2 | ASSKRGGPDNEQF
TRBV11-1 | ASSLGGFGQPQH
TRBV6-2/TRBV6-3 | ASSYWTGNTEAF
TRBV5-1 | ASSPLPTGETEAF
TRBV18 | ASSRLAGEYSDTQY